This T cell receptor beta chain was obtained from a study of blood T cells in healthy people across ages. About this clonotype: Its antigen is not known.

Through a sample-barcoded 5' primer and a J-beta primer mix, a second PCR was run for about 6 to 12 cycles. Each CDR3 protein gets one entry after TCRdb re-called the 5' RACE reads with MiXCR. The sample carries roughly 1,100,000 distinct CDR3 sequences, 25% recorded once. The CDR3 contains 14 residues. The J segment lost 9 bases and the V segment lost 8 bases, leaving 14 bases of the junction unmatched. Germline values: CDR1 SNHLY, CDR2 FYNNEI. Whenever a sample was processed, at least 6 million PBMCs were isolated. Study findings and constraints: Naive T cell percentage showed a strong correlation with the diversity of TCR beta. It was not known whether donors were CMV positive (a possible confounder of expanded clonotype changes).

The sample was also linked to a second study, of T cells of mothers and their children. From that study: Three healthy Caucasian mothers and their six children were the donors.

The receptor was derived from a girl aged 2-10 years in good health. The chain recombines TRBV2 with TRBJ1-1; 8 bases are a match to TRBD1. Sequenced sample: blood. CDR3 region: CASVNPDRAVKAFF. The CDR3 region has the DNA TGTGCCAGCGTTAATCCGGACAGGGCGGTTAAAGCTTTCTTT. Together with reference TRBV2 and TRBJ1-1, the CDR3 gives the full variable domain: EPEVTQTPSHQVTQMGQEVILRCVPISNHLYFYWYRQILGQKVEFLVSFYNNEISEKSEIFDDQFSVERPDGSNFTLKIRSTKLEDSAMYFCASVNPDRAVKAFFGQGTRLTVV.